This is a list of T cell receptor beta chains from one sample in a study of T-cell reconstitution after alpha-beta-depleted transplantation in children. TCRdb analysed the PCR reads with MiXCR anew, one entry per CDR3 protein. The sample holds approximately 490,000 distinct CDR3 sequences, around 13% seen once. The starting material was PBMCs from the stem cell graft donor, obtained from the stem cell graft. The receptors originated from a human donor who donated a stem cell graft to a child with combined immunodeficiency. CDR3s include the opening cysteine and the closing phenylalanine or tryptophan. Clone size is shown for a subset of rows, as once, few, many or a class of expanded clone.

V gene	J gene	clone size	CDR3 protein
TRBV12-3/TRBV12-4	TRBJ2-3	many	CASSWGVSTDTQYF
TRBV12-3/TRBV12-4	TRBJ2-1	NA	CASSSPPPFSSYNEQFF
TRBV28	TRBJ1-1	NA	CASNPPLGTGGGTEAFF
TRBV12-3/TRBV12-4	TRBJ2-5	many	CASSSTGAVVETQYF
TRBV15	TRBJ2-7	many	CATSSIGHEQYF
TRBV4-3	TRBJ2-1	NA	CASSHLAGGGNEQFF
TRBV20-1	TRBJ2-3	NA	CSASPGGPSDTQYF
TRBV7-9	TRBJ2-2	NA	CASSSGRPSLNTGELFF
TRBV30	TRBJ2-1	NA	CAWSLSAEQFF
TRBV27	TRBJ2-5	few	CASSFRDSLEETQYF
TRBV11-2	TRBJ2-3	NA	CASSLAQSPQDTQYF
TRBV6-2/TRBV6-3	TRBJ2-7	few	CASDGTASYEQYF
TRBV5-6	TRBJ2-1	many	CASSLALASYNEQFF
TRBV5-1	TRBJ2-5	NA	CASSLDMGTNQETQYF
TRBV28	TRBJ1-1	NA	CASTLGDRATEAFF
TRBV19	TRBJ1-5	few	CASRTDSYSNQPQHF
TRBV6-1	TRBJ2-7	few	CASKGWDLYEQYF
TRBV12-3/TRBV12-4	TRBJ2-1	many	CASRAAGEYNEQFF
TRBV6-4	TRBJ2-3	few	CASSDSLGTGTDTQYF
TRBV6-2/TRBV6-3	TRBJ2-1	few	CASSSISGGGNEQFF
TRBV9	TRBJ2-7	few	CASSSAGALDEQYF
TRBV5-1	TRBJ2-7	NA	CASSLDRGLEQYF
TRBV7-3	TRBJ2-1	NA	CASSLKLGGGADEQFF
TRBV10-3	TRBJ2-2	few	CASESGGTGELFF
TRBV24-1	TRBJ1-5	NA	CATSDLDTRYF
TRBV5-8	TRBJ1-2	NA	CASSSFTGQGIGYTF
TRBV5-1	TRBJ2-4	few	CASSMTIAKNIQYF
TRBV12-3/TRBV12-4	TRBJ2-5	few	CASSHPWPETQYF
TRBV7-2	TRBJ2-5	many	CASSGQGGAETQYF
TRBV12-3/TRBV12-4	TRBJ2-7	many	CASSKQGPIGYEQYF
TRBV13	TRBJ2-7	many	CASSLRQGVLIYEQYF
TRBV4-3	TRBJ2-3	few	CASSQERHRHIPDTQYF
TRBV20-1	TRBJ2-5	NA	CSARDPENGETQYF
TRBV29-1	TRBJ2-1	many	CSGSGSPNNEQFF
TRBV20-1	TRBJ2-5	NA	CSARDPQGSGETQYF
TRBV7-2	TRBJ2-7	NA	CASSPWAGYEQYF
TRBV15	TRBJ1-2	NA	CATSREANYGYTF
TRBV2	TRBJ1-4	few	CASSNRNKEKLFF
TRBV29-1	TRBJ2-2	many	CSTSGVAGRANTGELFF
TRBV27	TRBJ2-2	few	CASSLQPTRRHTGELFF
TRBV28	TRBJ2-1	many	CATAPQGSTGNEQFF
TRBV20-1	TRBJ1-1	few	CSASGVGKEAFF
TRBV4-2	TRBJ2-7	few	CASSRRTGDSYEQYF
TRBV24-1	TRBJ2-1	many	CATSDFWSEQFF
TRBV18	TRBJ2-1	few	CASSPYAGDNEQFF
TRBV6-5	TRBJ2-5	NA	CASSYSKAGTAQETQYF
TRBV27	TRBJ2-3	NA	CASKLIATDTQYF
TRBV11-2	TRBJ2-1	NA	CASSLDRGDEQFF
TRBV29-1	TRBJ2-1	NA	CSVDLVAMANYNEQFF
TRBV20-1	TRBJ2-1	NA	CSARDPGSPRRVNEQFF